The 22 T cell receptor beta chains below all came from one sample that was sequenced in a study of T cells after yellow fever vaccination. TCRdb passed the 5' RACE reads through MiXCR, listing each CDR3 protein once. The repertoire holds some 300,000 distinct CDR3 sequences, with about 10% as singletons. The sequencing used CD4+ T cells sorted from PBMCs, collected 45 days after the yellow fever booster vaccination. All receptors come from a man between 18 and 29 years old who received the YFV17D yellow fever vaccine.

This clonotype was detected ten times or more. V and J are TRBV9 and TRBJ2-1; 8 bases fit TRBD1. The CDR3 totals 15 residues. The germline CDR1 and CDR2 sequences are SGDLS and YYNGEE. V dropped 0 bases and J dropped 9; count of bases not matched to a gene: 8. The CDR3 DNA reads TGTGCCAGCAGCGTAGGGTGGCAGGGGGCCAGTGAGCAGTTCTTC. Its protein is CASSVGWQGASEQFF.

This clonotype was recorded many times. This chain connects TRBV5-5 to TRBJ2-7; the D gene is possibly TRBD2 (5 bases). Trimming took 4 bases from V and 3 from J, leaving 14 bases between them. The CDR3 covers 14 residues. Germline values: CDR1 SGHKS, CDR2 YYEKEE (reference sequence). CDR3 sequence reads: CASSRSGLFYEQYV. CDR3 bases: TGTGCCAGCAGCCGTTCCGGACTTTTCTACGAGCAGTACGTC.

This clonotype was observed at least ten times. J is TRBJ2-7 and V is TRBV6-2 or TRBV6-3, with TRBD1 matching 7 bases. V lost 6 bases, J lost 6 bases, and 11 bases stayed unmatched. Germline assignment: CDR1 MNHEY and CDR2 SVGEGT. The CDR3 covers 14 residues. The CDR3 protein is CASSLQGNPSEQYV. Written as DNA, the CDR3 is TGTGCCAGCAGCCTACAGGGGAATCCTTCCGAGCAGTACGTC.

This chain connects TRBV5-1 to TRBJ2-3; D is uncertain. V was shortened by 4 bases and J by 4 bases, with 4 bases between the two germline ends. In germline, CDR1 is SGHRS, CDR2 YFSETQ. This CDR3 contains 11 residues. Here the CDR3 DNA reads TGCGCCAGCAGCGCCTCAGATACGCAGTATTTT. Amino acids: CASSASDTQYF. The full variable domain, its missing parts supplied by reference TRBV5-1 and TRBJ2-3, is KAGVTQTPRYLIKTRGQQVTLSCSPISGHRSVSWYQQTPGQGLQFLFEYFSETQRNKGNFPGRFSGRQFSNSRSEMNVSTLELGDSALYLCASSASDTQYFGPGTRLTVL.

V and J are TRBV9 and TRBJ2-5; tentatively, D is TRBD1 (9 bases). V shed 4 bases and J shed 4 bases, with 29 bases lying between them. The CDR3 is 19 amino acids. The germline V gene encodes CDR1 SGDLS and CDR2 YYNGEE. In DNA form, the CDR3 reads TGTGCCAGCAGCACCGGGGGGGACAGGGACCCTCTCAAAATAGAGACCCAGTACTTC. Amino acid sequence: CASSTGGDRDPLKIETQYF.

This clonotype was picked up a small number of times. The V call is TRBV20-1, the J call TRBJ2-3; D possibly corresponds to TRBD2 (6 bases). CDR3 size: 15 residues. Trimming cost V 6 bases and J 0 bases, with 16 bases left between them. Germline V gives CDR1 DFQATT, CDR2 SNEGSKA (reference sequence). The CDR3, as DNA: TGCAGTGCGGATACTCCGGGAGTTAGCACAGATACGCAGTATTTT. It yields the protein CSADTPGVSTDTQYF.

This clonotype was counted many times. The chain uses TRBV20-1 and TRBJ1-5; 9 nucleotides line up with TRBD1. V trimming: 5 bases; J trimming: 3 bases; junction bases outside the gene matches: 8. Germline V gives CDR1 DFQATT, CDR2 SNEGSKA (reference sequence). The CDR3 length is 15 residues. The CDR3 reads CSAVQGAQANQPQHF. The CDR3 coding sequence is TGCAGTGCTGTACAGGGGGCGCAGGCCAATCAGCCCCAGCATTTT.

This chain uses TRBV3-1 with TRBJ2-2; 10 bases map to TRBD2. CDR1 and CDR2 from the germline V gene are LGHDT and YNNKEL (reference sequence). The CDR3 has 15 amino acids. The V gene end was trimmed by 8 bases and the J gene end by 6 bases; junction bases not matched to a gene: 9. The CDR3 spells CASRGTSAPAGELFF. The CDR3, as DNA: TGTGCCAGCCGGGGGACTAGCGCCCCCGCCGGGGAGCTGTTTTTT.

The chain links TRBV11-2 to TRBJ2-4; tentative D call: TRBD2 (5 bases). This CDR3 is 12 amino acids long. The V end was cut by 1 base, the J end by 15 bases, with 13 bases between. Germline CDR1 and CDR2: SGHAT and FQNNGV. The CDR3: CASSLGGTRGYF. CDR3 nucleotides: TGTGCCAGCAGCTTAGGTGGCACCCGGGGGTACTTC.

The chain combines TRBV5-1 with TRBJ2-5, with D hard to call. Germline V gene sequence: CDR1 SGHRS, CDR2 YFSETQ. The ends were cut back, 0 bases at V and 0 bases at J, with 6 bases in the middle. This CDR3 is built from 14 residues. CDR3 loop: CASSLEDNQETQYF. Written as DNA, the CDR3 is TGCGCCAGCAGCTTGGAAGACAACCAAGAGACCCAGTACTTC.

The rearrangement uses TRBV7-9 and TRBJ1-1; no clear D gene. Looked up from germline, CDR1 is SEHNR and CDR2 is FQNEAQ (reference sequence). V lost 6 bases, J lost 4 bases, and 21 bases lay in between. The CDR3 totals 16 residues. In DNA form, the CDR3 reads TGTGCCAGCAGTTTCAACCCCACTGGGGTGGGCACTGAAGCTTTCTTT. Encoded protein: CASSFNPTGVGTEAFF.

This chain links TRBV29-1 with TRBJ2-5; 9 nucleotides agree with TRBD1. The germline CDR1 and CDR2 sequences are SQVTM and ANQGSEA. The ends lost 7 bases at V and 2 bases at J; junction bases unmatched: 11. This CDR3 has 15 residues. CDR3 protein: CSARRDREVQETQYF. Here the CDR3 DNA reads TGCAGCGCCCGGCGGGACAGGGAGGTACAAGAGACCCAGTACTTC.

The genes are TRBV7-3 and TRBJ2-7; TRBD1 is a possible D gene (6 bases). CDR3 size: 14 residues. Trimming stripped 5 bases from V and 5 bases from J, with 16 bases between. The germline gives CDR1 SGHTA, CDR2 FQGTGA. CDR3 DNA sequence: TGTGCCAGCAGCCGTCGACCTGAGGGGGACGAGCAGTACTTC. Its translation: CASSRRPEGDEQYF. Supplemented by reference TRBV7-3 and TRBJ2-7, the full variable domain reads GAGVSQTPSNKVTEKGKYVELRCDPISGHTALYWYRQSLGQGPEFLIYFQGTGAADDSGLPNDRFFAVRPEGSVSTLKIQRTERGDSAVYLCASSRRPEGDEQYFGPGTRLTVT.

The V gene is TRBV5-1, the J gene TRBJ2-1; D possibly corresponds to TRBD2 (6 bases). The CDR3 runs 11 residues. Trimming cost V 5 bases and J 7 bases, with 7 bases left between them. The germline V gene encodes CDR1 SGHRS and CDR2 YFSETQ. CDR3 in DNA: TGCGCCAGCAGTCGGGAGAATGAGCAGTTCTTC. Translation: CASSRENEQFF.

This clonotype was observed at least ten times. In nucleotides, the CDR3 is TGTGCCAGCAGCTTATTCTCGACTAGACCTTCCTTATACAATGAGCAGTTCTTC. Its protein product is CASSLFSTRPSLYNEQFF. The genes are TRBV7-3 and TRBJ2-1; D is possibly TRBD2 (6 bases). The germline gives CDR1 SGHTA, CDR2 FQGTGA. V was cut by 2 bases and J by 4 bases, with 21 bases left in between. This CDR3 has 18 amino acids.

This sequence joins TRBV5-1 and TRBJ1-1; 9 bases align to TRBD1. The germline CDR1 and CDR2 sequences are SGHRS and YFSETQ. V gave up 4 bases and J gave up 5 bases; unmatched junction bases: 6. The CDR3 totals 14 residues. The CDR3 here is CASSPTGGWTEAFF. The DNA of the CDR3 is TGCGCCAGCAGCCCGACAGGGGGATGGACTGAAGCTTTCTTT. The whole variable domain, filled in from reference TRBV5-1 and TRBJ1-1, reads KAGVTQTPRYLIKTRGQQVTLSCSPISGHRSVSWYQQTPGQGLQFLFEYFSETQRNKGNFPGRFSGRQFSNSRSEMNVSTLELGDSALYLCASSPTGGWTEAFFGQGTRLTVV.

The chain links TRBV5-4 to TRBJ2-5; possible D gene TRBD2, 6 bases. Trimming took 4 bases from V and 5 from J, leaving 18 bases between them. The CDR3 loop spans 15 amino acids. Germline values: CDR1 SGHNT, CDR2 YYREEE (reference sequence). CDR3 sequence: CASSGATDYGETQYF. In nucleotides, the CDR3 is TGTGCCAGCAGCGGAGCCACGGACTACGGGGAGACCCAGTACTTC.

This clonotype came up a few times. CDR3 amino acids: CASSLYDDPATGELFF. The CDR3 region has the DNA TGTGCCAGCAGCTTATATGACGACCCCGCCACCGGGGAGCTGTTTTTT. The chain carries TRBV7-8 and TRBJ2-2; D call uncertain. The CDR3 contains 16 residues. In germline, CDR1 is SGHVS, CDR2 FQNEAQ. With 2 bases removed from V and 4 bases from J, the gap between germline ends came to 14 bases. The variable domain in full, with the rest retrieved from reference TRBV7-8 and TRBJ2-2, is GAGVSQSPRYKVAKRGQDVALRCDPISGHVSLFWYQQALGQGPEFLTYFQNEAQLDKSGLPSDRFFAERPEGSVSTLKIQRTQQEDSAVYLCASSLYDDPATGELFFGEGSRLTVL.

This chain connects TRBV20-1 to TRBJ2-3; the D is unclear. This CDR3 region has 11 residues. CDR1 and CDR2 from the germline V gene are DFQATT and SNEGSKA (reference sequence). V was pared by 5 bases and J by 2 bases, with 5 bases between. Here the CDR3 reads CSAANTDTQYF. The DNA for the CDR3 is TGCAGTGCTGCAAACACAGATACGCAGTATTTT.

This chain connects TRBV15 to TRBJ2-2; D uncertain. The length of the CDR3 is 12 residues. The V gene lost 0 bases and the J gene lost 8 bases, with 4 bases spanning the gap. Germline values: CDR1 LNHNV, CDR2 YYDKDF (reference sequence). CDR3 loop: CATSREEGELFF. In DNA, the CDR3 is TGTGCCACCAGCAGAGAGGAAGGGGAGCTGTTTTTT.

On this clonotype itself: Given a much more abundant clone one base away, this may be a read error. The CDR3 sequence: CSASSVTGTSYATVTQYF. As DNA, the CDR3 is TGCAGTGCTTCATCGGTAACCGGGACTAGCTACGCCACAGTTACGCAGTATTTT. The chain employs TRBV20-1 and TRBJ2-3, with 9 positions matching TRBD2. Germline V gene data show CDR1 as DFQATT and CDR2 as SNEGSKA (reference sequence). The CDR3 contains 18 residues.

The gene calls are TRBV19 and TRBJ2-2, with a possible D match to TRBD2 (5 bases). Per the germline V gene, CDR1 is LNHDA and CDR2 is SQIVND (reference sequence). V was shortened by 10 bases and J by 5 bases, with 17 bases between the two germline ends. CDR3 length: 14 residues. As DNA, the CDR3 is TGTGCCACCTGCCGGGAATCGGGGACCGGGGAGCTGTTTTTT. Translation: CATCRESGTGELFF.